This TCR beta chain appears in the sequencing data of a study of cytomegalovirus exposure and HLA in healthy donors (TCRdb year 2017). For the study in its entirety: An earlier analysis of several hundred of the donors reported 250 to 300 Gb of sequence data and 120 million or so unique TCR beta sequences from 150 million to 200 million T cells. Approximately 310 gigabases of sequencing data and around 80 million unique TCR sequences made up an early release that covered approximately 650 HLA-typed donors. Of the approximately 400 genotyped donors, approximately 80% fell in the genetic ancestry cluster associated with self-reported Caucasian donors. The aim of the study was to test whether cataloging public T cell receptors could identify signatures of past pathogen exposure. The study profiled the T cell repertoires of fewer than 850 subjects by immunosequencing and related them to cytomegalovirus serostatus. A separate validation cohort of 100 to 150 different subjects was used in addition to the roughly 720-subject first cohort. The study combined high-throughput TCR immunosequencing, statistical association of individual TCRs with disease status, and machine learning to predict cytomegalovirus infection status. To study patterns of TCR occurrence, a later analysis re-analyzed previously published TCR beta repertoires from 666 donors and added high-resolution HLA genotyping. Rather than drawing on any new phenotypic data, the later analysis identified candidate immune exposures from TCR beta sequences and the way those sequences occurred across donors. An earlier analysis of about 620 of the donors applied high-throughput TCR beta sequencing to assess whether each TCR beta V gene segment acted as functional or pseudogenic. Donor age, sex, ethnicity and CMV serostatus were collected together with the repertoire data. Genome-wide SNP genotypes for about 65% of the 666 donors were used in a later genetic analysis, which treated that subset as a discovery cohort. Every repertoire in the discovery cohort had been generated on one and the same sequencing platform. HLA typing included class I and class II loci at four-digit resolution. The number of donors typed differed by locus, with roughly 629-640 for A, B, C, DRB1 and DQB1, around 520 for DQA1, over 600 for DPA1, and some 450 for DPB1. Because of strong linkage in the cohort, 4 to 6 DR-DQ haplotypes were treated as single units for association and clustering. On average, about 240,000 unique TCR beta nucleotide sequences were sequenced per donor among 350 to 400 genotyped donors of the cohort, with roughly 19% of those sequences being non-productive. General study outcomes and caveats: When HLA alleles, especially DR and DQ, strongly co-occurred, attributing TCR associations to individual alleles was difficult. In a later analysis, most CMV-associated TCR beta chains were found to appear HLA-restricted, with HLA associations seemingly driven largely by CMV exposure. The 87-base-pair reads could not distinguish some IMGT-functional V segments, including TRBV6-2 and TRBV6-3, so those segments were excluded. Compared with equally common non-associated chains, HLA-associated TCR beta chains in a later analysis were more clonally expanded and had lower generation probabilities. V-gene and J-gene trimming of TCR beta chains was associated with a missense DCLRE1C variant in a later genetic analysis, and the association was replicated in an independent cohort. A cluster of highly shared sequence variants was judged likely to represent a technical artifact of the sequencing pipeline. The authors suggested that the approach could potentially be extended to other disease states and immunological phenotypes. The cohort was sequenced for TCR beta chains only, and without alpha or paired-chain data the features that could be detected were limited. In vitro tests confirmed that three of the cytomegalovirus-associated TCR beta chains recognize cytomegalovirus antigens. Across donors, most TCR sequences were observed very rarely, whereas some public TCRs were present in many individuals. For the cohort, immune exposure information was limited to CMV serostatus. In a later analysis, some 17,000 TCR beta sequences were associated with specific HLA alleles at a false discovery rate of 0.05. Cytomegalovirus status was reported to be diagnosed by the classifier with high specificity and sensitivity in both the original and validation cohorts. The study gave a list of more than 150 TCR beta chains associated with cytomegalovirus. Because counts were too low, around 18 rarely observed V segments, including chromosome 9 orphons, were left out of the earlier analysis of 587 of the donors. Correlated functional status among segregating V segments might be attributable to linkage disequilibrium, but an unknown experimental factor could not be ruled out. Presence/absence analyses assumed roughly uniform sequencing depth across donors, an assumption that may not hold. According to a later analysis, parvovirus B19, influenza, CMV and Epstein-Barr virus appeared linked to several top co-occurrence clusters. Compared with the roughly 600-donor mean, donors in an Asian-associated ancestry cluster had fewer N-insertions in productive TCRs, according to a later genetic analysis. A later analysis found that TCR association rates varied across HLA loci, with DRB1 alleles showing the most associated TCRs and HLA-C alleles the fewest. Because HLA typing was missing for some donors at each locus, association tests included only the typed subset. An earlier analysis of 450 to 750 of the donors showed that most TCR beta V segments appeared in productive rearrangements either about 87% or about 30% of the time, which broadly matched IMGT annotations. A further reported finding was that TCR beta sequences accurately predicted the HLA-A and HLA-B alleles for most subjects in the first cohort.

The CDR3 measures 13 amino acids from cysteine to phenylalanine. Solely the CDR3 DNA is kept, with 39 bases framed from the first base. Reading the germline V gene (reference sequence) gives CDR1 GTSNPN and CDR2 SVGIG. V and J are truncated by 2 bases and 5 bases respectively, leaving an intervening sequence of 11 bases. The method behind the library was the immunoSEQ multiplex PCR assay. For the multiplex PCR, a mixture combining 60 forward primers for TCR Vbeta segments and 13 reverse primers for TCR Jbeta segments was used. Amplification of the CDR3 region of rearranged TCR beta genes was performed with a multiplex PCR assay on genomic DNA. The amplified TCR beta libraries were sequenced on the Illumina HiSeq System as 87-base-pair reads. Processing in the source paper ran as follows. A later analysis tallied 75 million to 95 million unique TCR beta chains across the 550 to 850 repertoires, and about 10 million of those chains were shared by two or more donors. Raw reads were error-corrected and collapsed into unique sequences with a nearest-neighbor algorithm that merged closely related sequences to remove PCR and sequencing errors. Alignment of CDR3 sequences to IMGT reference sequences was used to assign V, D and J gene segments. For a sequence to be retained, a match of at least six nucleotides was required to both a V gene segment and a J gene segment. A rearrangement counted as productive if the CDR3 had no stop codons and remained in frame with V and J, and every other rearrangement counted as non-productive. Following IMGT convention, CDR3 was defined as the stretch from the second conserved V-encoded cysteine to the conserved J-encoded phenylalanine. In an earlier analysis of more than 550 of the donors, sequences lacking an unambiguous match to a single V gene segment were excluded. An earlier analysis of about 590 of the donors classified V segments as functional when productive rearrangements were above 56.7% and as segregating when the standard deviation between donors was above 5%. A statistical classification framework was developed to diagnose cytomegalovirus status using the catalog of TCR beta chain sequences. A later analysis assigned V and J genes by comparing TCR nucleotide sequences with IMGT/GENE-DB human TR gene sequences. A later analysis assigned CDR3 sequences and most-parsimonious VDJ recombination scenarios with the TCRdist pipeline. In a later analysis, each TCR beta chain was defined by its CDR3 amino acid sequence together with its V-gene family, and reads lacking a unique V-gene family were excluded. A later analysis removed 592 highly shared, low-generation-probability nucleotide sequences to deal with suspected cross-contamination and a sequencing artifact. In a later analysis, a clonal expansion index for each public chain was calculated from normalized within-repertoire ranks of inferred template counts. In a later analysis, generation probabilities were computed with a VDJ recombination model fitted to out-of-frame rearrangements, and the resulting probabilities were checked against IGoR. In a later analysis, hypergeometric tests were used to score TCR-TCR, TCR-HLA and TCR-CMV co-occurrence, with a repertoire-size bias correction applied to TCR pairs. In a later analysis, false discovery rates were estimated by permuting HLA or CMV assignments 20 times. In a later analysis, co-occurring TCRs were grouped using DBSCAN, and TCRdist sequence similarity was added for clustering within HLA-allele-positive subsets. Co-occurrence clustering excluded repertoires with fewer than 30,000 or more than 120,000 public chains, plus five with anomalous nucleotide sharing. The table was pulled from immuneACCESS by TCRdb, which kept in-frame rearrangements only. Such tables lose some clones; where checked, under half of the loss comes from unresolved V genes, and the rest has no known cause. Clone size and the V and J calls come from that table; the DNA yielded D and trimming. This sample gives 100,000 to 150,000 clones in total; approximately 84% of them show up just once. The top ten clones comprise approximately 2.6% of the sample.

In total, roughly 710 healthy bone marrow donors made up the cohort. At the time of sampling, every cohort member was nominally healthy, though immune exposures that went unrecorded were likely present. The donor was CMV seronegative and belonged to the group of more than 300 seronegative cohort members. A peripheral blood sample was collected from each donor, and TCR beta sequencing was performed on peripheral blood mononuclear cells. The Qiagen DNeasy Blood Extraction Kit was used to extract genomic DNA from the blood cell samples. Comments on this clone: Its antigen specificity is not known. No qualities accompany the bases; no much larger clone lies one base away.

The sequence links TRBV30 to TRBJ2-3; TRBD2 is perhaps the D gene, given 6 matching bases. The source material was PBMCs. The sequence came from a boy between 2 and 10 years old in good health and CMV-seronegative. The DNA is TGTGCCTGGAGTAGACGGGAGAGAGATACGCAGTATTTT. Its product reads: CAWSRRERDTQYF.